This passage covers 28 T cell receptor beta chains from one sample sequenced in a study of CD8+ T cells in alopecia areata. Extraction and reverse transcription of RNA yielded cDNA as the sequencing template. TCRdb's copy holds only in-frame clones and misses some; the assay was immunoSEQ multiplex PCR. The repertoire holds about 110,000 clones, with approximately 61% as singletons. The sample taken for sequencing was NKG2D-low CD8+ T cells sorted from blood. Receptor source: a human donor with alopecia areata.

This sequence joins TRBV2 and TRBJ1-2; weak D call: TRBD1 (5 bases). Germline CDR1 and CDR2: SNHLY and FYNNEI. With 2 bases removed from V and 1 base from J, the gap between germline ends came to 8 bases. The CDR3 extends over 14 amino acids. The CDR3 is CASSEWDGNYGYTF. The CDR3 DNA is TGTGCCAGCAGTGAATGGGACGGTAACTATGGCTACACCTTC.

The chain couples TRBV9 to TRBJ2-3; no firm D call. Germline CDR1 and CDR2: SGDLS and YYNGEE. The CDR3 sequence is 12 residues long. Trimming took off 0 bases at V and 4 bases at J, with 3 bases between the two ends. This CDR3 reads CASSVVPDTQYF. CDR3 DNA: TGTGCCAGCAGCGTAGTCCCAGATACGCAGTATTTT.

This clone was seen a few times. J is TRBJ2-1 and V is TRBV13; perhaps TRBD1 as D (5 bases). V was cut by 5 bases and J by 15 bases, with 17 bases left in between. Per germline, CDR1 PRHDT and CDR2 FYEKMQ (reference sequence). The CDR3 has 12 amino acids. CDR3 sequence: CASSQGSGWWFF. CDR3 coding DNA: TGTGCCAGCAGCCAAGGCTCAGGGTGGTGGTTCTTC.

The chain employs TRBV27 and TRBJ2-3; D might be TRBD2 (5 bases). There are 15 residues in the CDR3. The germline gives CDR1 MNHEY, CDR2 SMNVEV (reference sequence). Trimming left V 0 bases short and J 2 bases short, with 9 bases between. The CDR3 loop reads CASSLSLDSTDTQYF. The CDR3 bases are TGTGCCAGCAGTTTATCGCTGGACTCCACAGATACGCAGTATTTT.

The CDR3 DNA follows: TGCGCCAGCAGCCAGTGGGGACTAGCGGATATTATAACAGATACGCAGTATTTT. Its protein product is CASSQWGLADIITDTQYF. J is TRBJ2-3 and V is TRBV5-1; TRBD2 matches 11 bases. CDR1 and CDR2 from the germline V gene are SGHRS and YFSETQ. The CDR3 spans 18 residues. V shed 4 bases and J 3 bases; nucleotides not matched to a gene: 13.

Here the CDR3 DNA reads TGTGCCAGTAGTAGAGAACTGAACCGGGACTCGCTACGGTACAATGAGCAGTTCTTC. Protein product: CASSRELNRDSLRYNEQFF. The rearrangement joins TRBV19 to TRBJ2-1, with D possibly being TRBD2 (6 bases). V was pared by 4 bases and J by 4 bases, with 26 bases between. Germline assignment: CDR1 LNHDA and CDR2 SQIVND (reference sequence). CDR3 size: 19 residues.

This clone was counted a few times. The chain employs TRBV13 and TRBJ2-7; no definite D call. The germline gives CDR1 PRHDT, CDR2 FYEKMQ (reference sequence). V was shortened by 2 bases and J by 5 bases, with 10 bases between the two germline ends. The CDR3 runs 13 residues. CDR3 bases: TGTGCCAGCAGCTTAAGCAGCACCCACGAGCAGTACTTC. Protein: CASSLSSTHEQYF.

This chain connects TRBV2 to TRBJ2-3; no clear D. Germline-derived CDR1 and CDR2 are SNHLY and FYNNEI. The ends were cut back, 11 bases at V and 2 bases at J, with 8 bases in the middle. This CDR3 comprises 11 residues. The CDR3 coding sequence is TGTGCCTCCCACGACACAGATACGCAGTATTTT. Encoded protein: CASHDTDTQYF.

The sample holds one count of this clone. V and J are TRBV27 and TRBJ2-7; D is unresolved. CDR1 and CDR2 (germline): MNHEY, SMNVEV (reference sequence). This CDR3 is built from 14 residues. Trimming removed 2 bases at V and 0 bases at J, with 8 bases between. The CDR3 sequence: CASSLASSSYEQYF. The CDR3 DNA sequence: TGTGCCAGCAGTTTAGCCAGCTCCTCCTACGAGCAGTACTTC.

The chain carries TRBV10-1 and TRBJ2-7, with TRBD1 matching 11 bases. This CDR3 region has 15 residues. CDR1 and CDR2 from the germline V gene are WNHNN and SYGVQD (reference sequence). V was clipped by 4 bases and J by 1 base; unmatched bases: 3. The CDR3: CASSGGQGESYEQYF. CDR3 bases: TGCGCCAGCAGTGGGGGACAGGGGGAGTCCTACGAGCAGTACTTC.

This chain joins TRBV30 and TRBJ2-1; 12 bases match TRBD2. Germline loops: CDR1 GTSNPN, CDR2 SVGIG (reference sequence). Trimming at V came to 8 bases and at J to 16 bases, leaving 21 bases not matched to a gene. The CDR3 extends over 15 amino acids. The CDR3, as DNA: TGTGCCCTCAGGGGCCAGGGACTAGCGGGCCCCCTACATTTCTTC. It yields the protein CALRGQGLAGPLHFF.

V gene TRBV7-6 combines with J gene TRBJ2-7; D ambiguous. CDR3 length equals 14 residues. With 3 bases removed from V and 4 bases from J, the gap between germline ends came to 13 bases. In germline, CDR1 is SGHVS, CDR2 FNYEAQ. In DNA, the CDR3 is TGTGCCAGCAGCTTGAAAGACGCGTTTTACGAGCAGTACTTC. It yields the protein CASSLKDAFYEQYF.

This chain uses TRBV2 with TRBJ1-1, with TRBD1 as a possible D gene (6 bases). The V gene lost 7 bases and the J gene lost 1 base, with 10 bases spanning the gap. Germline V lookup: CDR1 SNHLY, CDR2 FYNNEI. The CDR3 is made up of 13 amino acids. The CDR3 reads CASKGHPNTEAFF. CDR3 coding DNA: TGTGCCAGCAAGGGACACCCGAACACTGAAGCTTTCTTT.

This clone appeared a few times. The chain recombines TRBV6-5 with TRBJ2-5; D is ambiguous. Trimming shortened V by 1 base and J by 7 bases, and 4 bases separated the two germline ends. The V gene's germline CDR1 is MNHEY and CDR2 SVGAGI. CDR3 length equals 11 residues. The CDR3 DNA reads as TGTGCCAGCAGTTACTATCCGACCCAGTACTTC. This encodes CASSYYPTQYF.

The chain carries TRBV27 and TRBJ2-1; either TRBD1 or TRBD2 may fit D (5 bases each). Deletions cut 0 bases from V and 10 bases from J, with 10 bases between. The CDR3 runs to 13 residues. Germline values: CDR1 MNHEY, CDR2 SMNVEV (reference sequence). The CDR3 DNA sequence: TGTGCCAGCAGTTTATCGGGGGTAAGGGAGCAGTTCTTC. Amino acid sequence: CASSLSGVREQFF.

The chain employs TRBV15 and TRBJ2-4; possible D gene TRBD1, 7 bases. CDR3 length: 17 amino acids. The germline gives CDR1 LNHNV, CDR2 YYDKDF (reference sequence). The germline V and J ends were trimmed by 2 bases and 3 bases, with 17 bases remaining between them. The CDR3 sequence is CATSRRTGTAGKNIQYF. In DNA, the CDR3 is TGTGCCACCAGCAGACGCACCGGGACAGCGGGCAAAAACATTCAGTACTTC. The whole variable domain, remainder taken from reference TRBV15 and TRBJ2-4, is DAMVIQNPRYQVTQFGKPVTLSCSQTLNHNVMYWYQQKSSQAPKLLFHYYDKDFNNEADTPDNFQSRRPNTSFCFLDIRSPGLGDTAMYLCATSRRTGTAGKNIQYFGAGTRLSVL.

A few counts support this clone. The genes are TRBV18 and TRBJ2-7; the D call may be TRBD1 or TRBD2 (6 bases each). Looked up from germline, CDR1 is KGHSH and CDR2 is LQKENI. V dropped 1 base and J dropped 2 bases, with 18 bases sitting between them. CDR3 size: 17 residues. CDR3 in DNA: TGTGCCAGCTCACCACGGGGGGCGAACGGGGAGCCCTACGAGCAGTACTTC. Residues: CASSPRGANGEPYEQYF.

This sequence joins TRBV2 and TRBJ2-7; D possibly corresponds to TRBD1 (6 bases). V was shortened by 6 bases and J by 1 base, with 10 bases between the two germline ends. CDR1 is SNHLY, CDR2 FYNNEI, per germline. The CDR3 has 13 residues. The CDR3 reads CASRPGQSYEQYF. The DNA of the CDR3 is TGTGCCAGCAGGCCAGGACAGTCCTACGAGCAGTACTTC.

By share of the sample, this clone is medium-sized (0.01 to 0.1%). The chain has TRBV28 and TRBJ2-1; D might be TRBD1 (5 bases). This CDR3 region has 13 residues. Looked up from germline, CDR1 is MDHEN and CDR2 is SYDVKM. V lost 4 bases to trimming and J lost 8 bases, with 12 bases between them. The CDR3 loop reads CASSSGQLYEQFF. In nucleotides, the CDR3 is TGTGCCAGCAGTTCAGGGCAGTTGTATGAGCAGTTCTTC.

V usage is TRBV29-1 and J usage is TRBJ1-2; D gene unclear. V shed 3 bases and J shed 8 bases, with 13 bases lying between them. This CDR3 spans 12 amino acids. Germline CDR1 reads SQVTM; CDR2 reads ANQGSEA. The CDR3 spells CSVEAVGIGYTF. In DNA, the CDR3 is TGCAGCGTTGAGGCGGTCGGGATCGGCTACACCTTC.

The chain couples TRBV7-6 to TRBJ1-1; perhaps TRBD1 as D (6 bases). V lost 4 bases and J lost 1, with 7 bases in between. CDR3 length: 13 amino acids. In germline, CDR1 is SGHVS, CDR2 FNYEAQ. In DNA, the CDR3 is TGTGCCAGCAGCTCGGGACAGAACACTGAAGCTTTCTTT. Protein sequence: CASSSGQNTEAFF.

The rearrangement joins TRBV7-8 to TRBJ2-5; 8 bases map to TRBD1. Germline V gene lookup returns CDR1 SGHVS and CDR2 FQNEAQ. This CDR3 has 15 residues. J lost 1 base, V lost 1 base, and 2 bases had no gene match. CDR3: CASSLDRGTQETQYF. The CDR3 nucleotides read TGTGCCAGCAGCTTAGACAGGGGGACCCAAGAGACCCAGTACTTC.

The chain is built from TRBV30 and TRBJ2-5; TRBD1 matches 8 bases. This CDR3 contains 14 residues. V was clipped by 2 bases and J by 8 bases; unmatched bases: 10. CDR1 is GTSNPN, CDR2 SVGIG, per germline (reference sequence). This CDR3 reads CAWSPATGAGTQYF. The CDR3 DNA follows: TGTGCCTGGAGTCCCGCGACAGGGGCAGGAACCCAGTACTTC.

This chain joins TRBV7-9 and TRBJ2-1, with 7 bases that match TRBD2. V gave up 4 bases and J gave up 7 bases; unmatched junction bases: 10. The germline CDR1 and CDR2 sequences are SEHNR and FQNEAQ (reference sequence). CDR3 length: 15 amino acids. CDR3 nucleotide sequence: TGTGCCAGCAGCTCCGAGACTAGCCCCGATAATGAGCAGTTCTTC. Translation gives CASSSETSPDNEQFF.

This clone was detected a few times. The rearrangement links TRBV7-3 to TRBJ1-1, with no clear D. CDR3 length: 12 residues. V was clipped by 3 bases and J by 4 bases, with 6 bases between them. From germline, CDR1 is SGHTA and CDR2 FQGTGA. The CDR3: CASSFGSTEAFF. The CDR3 DNA reads TGTGCCAGCAGCTTCGGGAGCACTGAAGCTTTCTTT.

This chain connects TRBV7-6 to TRBJ1-1; unclear D gene. CDR3 length: 13 residues. In germline, CDR1 is SGHVS, CDR2 FNYEAQ. V dropped 3 bases and J dropped 4 bases, with 9 bases sitting between them. This CDR3 is CASSLSGSTEAFF. The CDR3 coding sequence is TGTGCCAGCAGCTTGTCCGGTAGCACTGAAGCTTTCTTT.

This chain connects TRBV2 to TRBJ2-7, with D possibly TRBD2 on 5 matching bases. Germline-derived CDR1 and CDR2 are SNHLY and FYNNEI. Trimming cost V 1 base and J 5 bases, with 18 bases left between them. The CDR3 loop spans 16 amino acids. The CDR3 spells CASSEGGLSRIHEQYF. In nucleotides, the CDR3 is TGTGCCAGCAGTGAAGGCGGACTCTCCAGGATACACGAGCAGTACTTC.

This chain uses TRBV7-3 with TRBJ2-3; possibly TRBD1 for D (6 bases). CDR3 length equals 17 residues. V lost 4 bases to trimming and J lost 2 bases, with 19 bases between them. Germline lookup yields CDR1 SGHTA and CDR2 FQGTGA. The CDR3 nucleotides are TGTGCCAGCAGCTCCCCAGAAGGGGGTTTAGTCACAGATACGCAGTATTTT. Amino acids: CASSSPEGGLVTDTQYF.